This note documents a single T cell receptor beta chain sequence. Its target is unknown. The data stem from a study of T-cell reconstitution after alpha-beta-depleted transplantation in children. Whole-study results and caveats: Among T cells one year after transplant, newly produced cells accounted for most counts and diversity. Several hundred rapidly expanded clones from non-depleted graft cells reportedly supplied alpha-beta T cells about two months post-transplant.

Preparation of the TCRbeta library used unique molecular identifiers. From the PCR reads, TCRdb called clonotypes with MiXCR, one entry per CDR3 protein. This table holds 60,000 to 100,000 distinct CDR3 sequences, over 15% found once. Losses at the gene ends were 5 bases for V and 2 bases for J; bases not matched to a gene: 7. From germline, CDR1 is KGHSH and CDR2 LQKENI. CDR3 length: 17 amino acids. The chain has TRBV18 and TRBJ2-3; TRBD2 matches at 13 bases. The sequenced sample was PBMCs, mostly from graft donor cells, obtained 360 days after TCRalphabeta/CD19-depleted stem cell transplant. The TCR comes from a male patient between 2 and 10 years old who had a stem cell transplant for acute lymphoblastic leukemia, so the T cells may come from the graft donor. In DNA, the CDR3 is TGTGCCAGCTCAGTGGGACTAGCGGGACCCCCCACAGATACGCAGTATTTT. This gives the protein CASSVGLAGPPTDTQYF.